One sample yielded the 4 T cell receptor beta chains listed below, sequenced in a study of OX40 agonist ivuxolimab in advanced cancers. The repertoire was sequenced with immunoSEQ multiplex PCR; TCRdb's copy has only in-frame clones and lacks some. Here the sample spans tens of thousands of clones, approximately 86% being singletons. The sequences come from CD4+ or CD8+ T cells sorted from blood, collected in a trial of the OX40 agonist ivuxolimab. Every receptor here comes from an adult with an advanced solid tumor such as melanoma, head and neck, liver or kidney cancer.

The chain recombines TRBV5-1 with TRBJ2-1, with TRBD1 matching over 8 bases. From germline, CDR1 is SGHRS and CDR2 YFSETQ. V dropped 4 bases and J dropped 9; count of bases not matched to a gene: 12. The CDR3 contains 15 residues. The CDR3 nucleotides are TGCGCCAGCAGCCCAGGACAGGGCTACAATGTTGAGCAGTTCTTC. It yields the protein CASSPGQGYNVEQFF.

The chain employs TRBV27 and TRBJ2-7, with 11 bases that match TRBD2. This CDR3 has 15 amino acids. Germline CDR1 MNHEY, CDR2 SMNVEV (reference sequence). The V segment lost 4 bases and the J segment 1 base; nucleotides outside the gene matches: 3. CDR3 nucleotide sequence: TGTGCCAGCAGTTCGGGGACTAGCGGTTCCTACGAGCAGTACTTC. Residues: CASSSGTSGSYEQYF.

The rearrangement uses TRBV28 and TRBJ2-7; tentatively, D is TRBD2 (5 bases). This CDR3 spans 15 amino acids. The V end was cut by 5 bases, the J end by 5 bases, with 19 bases between. Per germline, CDR1 MDHEN and CDR2 SYDVKM. The CDR3: CASSKDRELSDEQYF. CDR3 coding DNA: TGTGCCAGCAGTAAAGACCGGGAACTATCCGACGAGCAGTACTTC.

This clone is categorized as hyperexpanded. Other DNA sequences from this sample encode an identical CDR3 as well. The chain joins TRBV5-6 to TRBJ2-3; TRBD2 agrees at 7 bases. This CDR3 region has 14 residues. Germline V gene sequence: CDR1 SGHDT, CDR2 YYEEEE. Losses at the gene ends were 3 bases for V and 5 bases for J; bases not matched to a gene: 6. The CDR3 sequence: CASSWGGAGDTQYF. The CDR3 nucleotides read TGTGCCAGCAGCTGGGGAGGGGCCGGAGATACGCAGTATTTT.